A single TCR beta chain is shown here with its context. In the authors' workflow: Amplifying reference gene primers gave estimates of nucleated cell counts. Libraries were prepared by immunoSEQ multiplex PCR; TCRdb keeps only in-frame clonotypes and omits some of them. V, J and clone size were drawn from that table, and D and trimming were deduced from the DNA. This table holds about 210,000 clones, 75% to 90% found once. These data belong to a study of blood T cell repertoires in COVID-19. Study information: Whether acute or convalescent, the COVID-19 samples came from the United States, Italy and Spain. Sample material is recorded as cDNA or gDNA derived from T cells, B-cell-depleted T cells, or PBMCs.

Followed over time, Seattle patients had been enrolled while infection was active. The CDR3 consists of 17 residues. CDR1 and CDR2 (germline): MNHEY, SVGEGT. After removal of 4 bases from V and 0 bases from J, the junction contained 6 bases not matched to a gene. The gene calls are TRBV6-2 or TRBV6-3 and TRBJ2-6; TRBD1 aligns across 7 bases. The receptor's source is a woman aged 65 to 85 with COVID-19, enrolled during active disease. The sequencing sample was made of peripheral blood. In DNA form, the CDR3 reads TGTGCCAGCAGTTTACAGGGGAAGGTCTCTGGGGCCAACGTCCTGACTTTC. Its translation is CASSLQGKVSGANVLTF.